The entry below describes one T cell receptor beta chain. Its matching antigen is unknown. Profiled with immunoSEQ multiplex PCR; TCRdb holds only in-frame clones, not every one. The data contain roughly 9,900 clones, around 66% of them singletons. The V end was cut by 5 bases, the J end by 7 bases, with 12 bases between. The CDR3 sequence is 13 residues long. Germline V gives CDR1 MDHEN, CDR2 SYDVKM. This sample is drawn from a study of early stage breast cancer tumors. About the research overall: Samples were sequenced at 9 to 10-fold average coverage.

Study-wide results and limits: Blood repertoires resembled normal breast more than tumor.

The clonotype originates from a person between 60 and 70 years old with breast cancer. The chain carries TRBV28 and TRBJ1-5, with unresolved D. Material: breast tumor tissue. CDR3 loop: CASSGGSWQPQHF. Here the CDR3 DNA reads TGTGCCAGCAGTGGAGGGAGTTGGCAGCCCCAGCATTTT. Full variable domain (remainder filled in from reference TRBV28 and TRBJ1-5): DVKVTQSSRYLVKRTGEKVFLECVQDMDHENMFWYRQDPGLGLRLIYFSYDVKMKEKGDIPEGYSVSREKKERFSLILESASTNQTSMYLCASSGGSWQPQHFGDGTRLSIL.